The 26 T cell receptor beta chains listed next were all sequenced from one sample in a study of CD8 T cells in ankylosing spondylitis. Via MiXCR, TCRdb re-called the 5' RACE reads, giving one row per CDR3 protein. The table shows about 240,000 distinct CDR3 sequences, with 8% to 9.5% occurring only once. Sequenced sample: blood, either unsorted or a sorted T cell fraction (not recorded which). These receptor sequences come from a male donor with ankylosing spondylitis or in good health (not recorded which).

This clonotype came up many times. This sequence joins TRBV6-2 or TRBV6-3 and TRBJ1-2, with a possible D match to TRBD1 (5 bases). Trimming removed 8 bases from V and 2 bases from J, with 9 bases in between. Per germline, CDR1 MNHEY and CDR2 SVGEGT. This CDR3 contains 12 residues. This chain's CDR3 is CASLQVNYGYTF. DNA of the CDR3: TGTGCCAGCCTACAGGTGAACTATGGCTACACCTTC.

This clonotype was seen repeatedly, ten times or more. CDR3 residues: CATSDTTRGEQFF. CDR3 DNA: TGTGCCACCAGTGACACGACTAGGGGTGAGCAGTTCTTC. The chain combines TRBV24-1 with TRBJ2-1; possible D gene TRBD2, 6 bases. Between the trimmed V and J ends, which lost 4 bases and 9 bases, there was a span of 12 bases. This CDR3 contains 13 residues. Germline values: CDR1 KGHDR, CDR2 SFDVKD.

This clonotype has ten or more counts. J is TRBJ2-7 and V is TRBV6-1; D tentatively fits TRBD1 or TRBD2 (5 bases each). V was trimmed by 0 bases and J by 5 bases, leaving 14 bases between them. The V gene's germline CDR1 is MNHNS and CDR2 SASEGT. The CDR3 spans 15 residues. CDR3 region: CASSEAGWGTDEQYF. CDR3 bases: TGTGCCAGCAGTGAAGCGGGTTGGGGGACCGACGAGCAGTACTTC.

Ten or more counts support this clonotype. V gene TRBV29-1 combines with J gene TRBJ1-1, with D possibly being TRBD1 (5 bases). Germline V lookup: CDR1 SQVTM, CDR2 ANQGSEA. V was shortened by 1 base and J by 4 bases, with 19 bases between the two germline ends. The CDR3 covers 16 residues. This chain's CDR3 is CSVEAGTAGRSTEAFF. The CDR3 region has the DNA TGCAGCGTTGAAGCGGGGACGGCAGGCAGGAGCACTGAAGCTTTCTTT.

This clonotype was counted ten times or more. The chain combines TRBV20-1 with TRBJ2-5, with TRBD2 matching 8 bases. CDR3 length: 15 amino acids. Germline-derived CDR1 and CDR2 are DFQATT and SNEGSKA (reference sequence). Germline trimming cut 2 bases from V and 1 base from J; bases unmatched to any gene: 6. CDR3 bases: TGCAGTGCTAGAAGTCTAGCGGGCTCCCAAGAGACCCAGTACTTC. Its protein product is CSARSLAGSQETQYF.

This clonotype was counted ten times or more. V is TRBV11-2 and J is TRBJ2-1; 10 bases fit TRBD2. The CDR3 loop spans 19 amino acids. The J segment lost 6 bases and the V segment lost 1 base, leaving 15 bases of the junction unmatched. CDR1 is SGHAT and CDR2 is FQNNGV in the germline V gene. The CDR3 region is CASSLVSGRAESIGNEQFF. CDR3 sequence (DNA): TGTGCCAGCAGCTTAGTGAGCGGGAGGGCCGAATCAATCGGCAATGAGCAGTTCTTC.

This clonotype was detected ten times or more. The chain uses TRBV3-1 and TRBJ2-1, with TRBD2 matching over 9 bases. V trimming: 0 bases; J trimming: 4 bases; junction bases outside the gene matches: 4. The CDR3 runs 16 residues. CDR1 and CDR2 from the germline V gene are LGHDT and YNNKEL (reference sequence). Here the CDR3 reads CASSQDRLAAYNEQFF. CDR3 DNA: TGTGCCAGCAGCCAAGATCGACTAGCGGCGTACAATGAGCAGTTCTTC.

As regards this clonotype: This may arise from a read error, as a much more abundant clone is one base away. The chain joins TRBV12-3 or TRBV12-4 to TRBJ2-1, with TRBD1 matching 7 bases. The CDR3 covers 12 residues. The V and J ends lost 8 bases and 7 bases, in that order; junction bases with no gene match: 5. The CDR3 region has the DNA TGTGCCAGCGGTCCCAGGGGGAATGAGCAGTTCTTC. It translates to CASGPRGNEQFF.

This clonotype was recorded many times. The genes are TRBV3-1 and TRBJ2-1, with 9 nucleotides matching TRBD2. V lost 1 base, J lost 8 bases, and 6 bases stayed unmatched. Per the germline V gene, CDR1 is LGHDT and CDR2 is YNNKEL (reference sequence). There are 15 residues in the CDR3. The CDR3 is CASSQVGGGEDEQFF. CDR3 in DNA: TGTGCCAGCAGCCAAGTTGGCGGGGGGGAGGATGAGCAGTTCTTC.

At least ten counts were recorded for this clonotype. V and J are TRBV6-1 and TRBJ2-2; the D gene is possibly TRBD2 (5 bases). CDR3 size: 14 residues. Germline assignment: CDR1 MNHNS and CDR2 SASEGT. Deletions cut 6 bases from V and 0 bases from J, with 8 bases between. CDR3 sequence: CASREASNTGELFF. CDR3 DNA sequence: TGTGCCAGCAGGGAGGCCTCGAACACCGGGGAGCTGTTTTTT.

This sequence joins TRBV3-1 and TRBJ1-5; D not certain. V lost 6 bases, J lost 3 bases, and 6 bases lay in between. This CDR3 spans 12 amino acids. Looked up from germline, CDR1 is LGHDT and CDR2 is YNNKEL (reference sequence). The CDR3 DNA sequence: TGTGCCAGCAGTTTTCCCAATCAGCCCCAGCATTTT. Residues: CASSFPNQPQHF.

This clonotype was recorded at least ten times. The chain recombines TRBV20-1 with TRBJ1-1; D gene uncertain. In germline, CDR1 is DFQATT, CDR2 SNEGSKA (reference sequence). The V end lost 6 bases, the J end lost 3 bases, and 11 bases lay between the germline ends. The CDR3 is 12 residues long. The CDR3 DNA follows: TGCAGTGCGGCCGTCGGGTACACTGAAGCTTTCTTT. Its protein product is CSAAVGYTEAFF.

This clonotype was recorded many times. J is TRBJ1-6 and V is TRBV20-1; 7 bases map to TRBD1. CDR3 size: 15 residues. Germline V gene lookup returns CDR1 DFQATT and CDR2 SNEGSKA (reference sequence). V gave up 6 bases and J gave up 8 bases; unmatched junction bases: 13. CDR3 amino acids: CSAPQETGFDSPLHF. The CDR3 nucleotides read TGCAGTGCGCCGCAAGAGACAGGGTTTGATTCACCCCTCCACTTT.

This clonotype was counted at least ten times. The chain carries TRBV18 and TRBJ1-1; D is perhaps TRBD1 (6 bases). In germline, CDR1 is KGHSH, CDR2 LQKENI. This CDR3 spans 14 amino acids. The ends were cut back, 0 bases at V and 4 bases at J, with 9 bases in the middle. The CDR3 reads CASSPPSRGTEAFF. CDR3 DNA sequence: TGTGCCAGCTCACCACCATCCAGGGGCACTGAAGCTTTCTTT. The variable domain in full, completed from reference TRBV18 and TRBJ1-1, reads NAGVMQNPRHLVRRRGQEARLRCSPMKGHSHVYWYRQLPEEGLKFMVYLQKENIIDESGMPKERFSAEFPKEGPSILRIQQVVRGDSAAYFCASSPPSRGTEAFFGQGTRLTVV.

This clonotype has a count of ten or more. The CDR3 DNA reads TGTGCCAGCAGCCATGGTTTCGGACACTACATCACTGAAGCTTTCTTT. Translation gives CASSHGFGHYITEAFF. The J gene is TRBJ1-1, the V gene TRBV28; a possible D gene is TRBD1 (5 bases). V was pared by 6 bases and J by 4 bases, with 21 bases between. The CDR3 runs 16 residues. Germline V CDR1 and CDR2: MDHEN, SYDVKM.

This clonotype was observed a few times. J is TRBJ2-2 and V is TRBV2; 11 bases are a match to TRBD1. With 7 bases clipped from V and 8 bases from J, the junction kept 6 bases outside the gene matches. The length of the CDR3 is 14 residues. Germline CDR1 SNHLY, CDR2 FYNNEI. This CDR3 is CASTGDRGTGELFF. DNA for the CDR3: TGTGCCAGCACCGGGGACAGGGGGACTGGGGAGCTGTTTTTT.

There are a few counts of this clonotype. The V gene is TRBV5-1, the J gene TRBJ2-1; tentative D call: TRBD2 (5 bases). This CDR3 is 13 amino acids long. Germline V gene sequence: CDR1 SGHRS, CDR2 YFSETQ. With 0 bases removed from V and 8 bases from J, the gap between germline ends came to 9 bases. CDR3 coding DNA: TGCGCCAGCAGCTTGGACCCGGGGTATGAGCAGTTCTTC. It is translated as CASSLDPGYEQFF.

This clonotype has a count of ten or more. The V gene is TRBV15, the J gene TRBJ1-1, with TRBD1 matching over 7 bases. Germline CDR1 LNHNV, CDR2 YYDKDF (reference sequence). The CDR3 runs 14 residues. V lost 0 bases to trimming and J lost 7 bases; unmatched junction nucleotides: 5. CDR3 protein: CATSRDRGQGEAFF. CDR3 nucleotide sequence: TGTGCCACCAGCAGAGATAGGGGGCAGGGTGAAGCTTTCTTT.

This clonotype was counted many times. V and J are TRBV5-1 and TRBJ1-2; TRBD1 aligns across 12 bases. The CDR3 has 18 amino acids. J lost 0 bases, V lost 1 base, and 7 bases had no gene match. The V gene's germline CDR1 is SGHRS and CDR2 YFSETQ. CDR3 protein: CASSLKGGQGATNYGYTF. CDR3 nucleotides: TGCGCCAGCAGCTTGAAAGGGGGACAGGGGGCGACTAACTATGGCTACACCTTC. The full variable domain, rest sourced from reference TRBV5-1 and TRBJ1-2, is KAGVTQTPRYLIKTRGQQVTLSCSPISGHRSVSWYQQTPGQGLQFLFEYFSETQRNKGNFPGRFSGRQFSNSRSEMNVSTLELGDSALYLCASSLKGGQGATNYGYTFGSGTRLTVV.

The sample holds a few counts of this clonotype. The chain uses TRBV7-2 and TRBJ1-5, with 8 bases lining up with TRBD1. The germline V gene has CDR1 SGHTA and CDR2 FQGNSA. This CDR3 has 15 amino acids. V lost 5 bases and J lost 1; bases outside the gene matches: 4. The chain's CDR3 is CASSASGGSNQPQHF. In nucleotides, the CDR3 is TGTGCCAGCAGCGCTTCAGGGGGCAGCAATCAGCCCCAGCATTTT.

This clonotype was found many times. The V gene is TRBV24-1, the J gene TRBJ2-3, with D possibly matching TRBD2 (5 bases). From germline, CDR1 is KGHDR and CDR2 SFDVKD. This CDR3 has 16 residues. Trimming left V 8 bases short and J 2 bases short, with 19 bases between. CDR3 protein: CATIGDLAPHTDTQYF. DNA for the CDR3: TGTGCCACCATCGGGGATTTAGCCCCTCACACAGATACGCAGTATTTT.

Here the CDR3 DNA reads TGCGCCAGCAGCTTGGAGGGTTTGGGAAATGAGCAGTACTTC. Amino acid sequence: CASSLEGLGNEQYF. The chain is built from TRBV5-1 and TRBJ2-7; D remains unclear. Germline V gene lookup returns CDR1 SGHRS and CDR2 YFSETQ. V was cut by 0 bases and J by 7 bases, with 14 bases left in between. The CDR3 is 14 amino acids.

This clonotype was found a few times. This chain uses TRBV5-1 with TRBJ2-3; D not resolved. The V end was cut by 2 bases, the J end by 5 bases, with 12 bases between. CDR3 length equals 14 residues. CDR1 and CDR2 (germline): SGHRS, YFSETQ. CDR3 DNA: TGCGCCAGCAGCTTTGCTTCCTTGGGAGATACGCAGTATTTT. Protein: CASSFASLGDTQYF.

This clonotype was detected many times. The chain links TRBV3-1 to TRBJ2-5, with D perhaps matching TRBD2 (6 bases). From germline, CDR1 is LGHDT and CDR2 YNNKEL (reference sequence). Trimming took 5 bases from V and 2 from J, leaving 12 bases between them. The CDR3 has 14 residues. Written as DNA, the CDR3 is TGTGCCAGCAGCTCGGGACTGATGCAAGAGACCCAGTACTTC. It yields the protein CASSSGLMQETQYF.

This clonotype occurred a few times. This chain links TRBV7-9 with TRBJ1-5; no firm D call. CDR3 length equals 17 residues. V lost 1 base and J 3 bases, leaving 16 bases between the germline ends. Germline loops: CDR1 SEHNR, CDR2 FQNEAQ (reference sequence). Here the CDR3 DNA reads TGTGCCAGCAGCTTAGGAAGCCTAGAGGGAATCAATCAGCCCCAGCATTTT. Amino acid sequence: CASSLGSLEGINQPQHF.

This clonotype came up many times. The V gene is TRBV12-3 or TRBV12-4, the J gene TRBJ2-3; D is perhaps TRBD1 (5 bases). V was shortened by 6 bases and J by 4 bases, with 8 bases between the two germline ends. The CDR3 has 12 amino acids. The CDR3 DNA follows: TGTGCCAGCAGGCTGACAGCAGATACGCAGTATTTT. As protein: CASRLTADTQYF.